Presented here are 31 T cell receptor beta chains from one specimen sequenced in a study of blood T cell repertoires in COVID-19 (dated by TCRdb to 2019 to 2021). Library method: the immunoSEQ multiplex PCR assay. Entries here come from immuneACCESS through TCRdb and include only in-frame sequences with V and J called. Some clones fail to appear in such tables; in the studies checked, an unresolved V gene covers under half of the shortfall, and the cause of the remainder is unknown. The sample table holds 350,000 to 400,000 clones, of which more than 70% were seen once. The ten largest account for less than 1.5% of the sample. Sequencing used PBMCs or T cells enriched from blood (not recorded which). The receptors derive from a woman between 18 and 30 years old who had recovered from COVID-19.

The chain links TRBV5-4 to TRBJ2-5; 12 bases align to TRBD1. Trimming took 5 bases from V and 5 from J; bases not matched to a gene: 13. The CDR3 covers 17 residues. Germline lookup yields CDR1 SGHNT and CDR2 YYREEE (reference sequence). The DNA of the CDR3 is TGTGCCAGCAGTCCAATCCGGGACAGGGGGCGCGAGGAGACCCAGTACTTC. Translation gives CASSPIRDRGREETQYF.

The J gene is TRBJ2-1, the V gene TRBV16, with D possibly TRBD2 on 5 matching bases. The CDR3 is 13 residues long. Trimming removed 2 bases from V and 6 bases from J, with 8 bases in between. Germline V gene lookup returns CDR1 KGHSY and CDR2 FQNENV. The CDR3 region is CASSQGEGNEQFF. The CDR3 bases are TGTGCCAGCAGCCAAGGCGAGGGCAATGAGCAGTTCTTC.

The CDR3 sequence is CAWSFSRTGGNQPQHF. The CDR3 DNA follows: TGTGCCTGGAGCTTTTCCCGGACAGGGGGTAATCAGCCCCAGCATTTT. The rearrangement uses TRBV30 and TRBJ1-5; 10 bases are a match to TRBD1. Per germline, CDR1 GTSNPN and CDR2 SVGIG (reference sequence). This CDR3 region has 16 residues. V shed 3 bases and J 4 bases; nucleotides not matched to a gene: 9.

The chain uses TRBV5-4 and TRBJ1-5; 7 positions match TRBD1. Germline CDR1 is SGHNT and CDR2 is YYREEE (reference sequence). The CDR3 length is 19 residues. Trimming took 3 bases from V and 0 from J; bases not matched to a gene: 15. In nucleotides, the CDR3 is TGTGCCAGCAGCTGGACAGGTTGGGGCCTTGCCCATAGCAATCAGCCCCAGCATTTT. Translated: CASSWTGWGLAHSNQPQHF.

This chain joins TRBV5-1 and TRBJ2-5, with 8 bases that match TRBD2. Germline V gene data show CDR1 as SGHRS and CDR2 as YFSETQ. The CDR3 length is 18 residues. V dropped 0 bases and J dropped 1; count of bases not matched to a gene: 11. The CDR3: CASSLDWRGARVQETQYF. The CDR3 DNA reads TGCGCCAGCAGCTTGGATTGGCGGGGGGCCAGGGTCCAAGAGACCCAGTACTTC.

The table lists this clone with a few counts. The chain is built from TRBV11-2 and TRBJ1-1; 7 positions match TRBD1. Germline loops: CDR1 SGHAT, CDR2 FQNNGV. This CDR3 spans 16 amino acids. Unmatched junction bases numbered 9, after V lost 5 bases and J lost 0 bases. The CDR3 region has the DNA TGTGCCAGCAGCCCCAGACAGGGAGTCATGAACACTGAAGCTTTCTTT. Encoded protein: CASSPRQGVMNTEAFF. Using reference TRBV11-2 and TRBJ1-1 for the parts outside the CDR3, the full variable domain is EAGVAQSPRYKIIEKRQSVAFWCNPISGHATLYWYQQILGQGPKLLIQFQNNGVVDDSQLPKDRFSAERLKGVDSTLKIQPAKLEDSAVYLCASSPRQGVMNTEAFFGQGTRLTVV.

The gene calls are TRBV27 and TRBJ1-2; TRBD1 matches at 7 bases. The CDR3 extends over 15 amino acids. Unmatched junction bases numbered 12, after V lost 5 bases and J lost 6 bases. CDR1 is MNHEY and CDR2 is SMNVEV in the germline V gene (reference sequence). The CDR3 protein is CASSPYQPGQHGYTF. The CDR3 DNA reads TGTGCCAGCAGTCCCTATCAACCGGGACAGCATGGCTACACCTTC.

This clone was observed a single time. The gene calls are TRBV6-2 or TRBV6-3 and TRBJ1-2; 7 nucleotides line up with TRBD1. Trimming removed 2 bases from V and 5 bases from J; junction bases left unmatched: 2. The CDR3 sequence is 13 residues long. CDR1 MNHEY and CDR2 SVGEGT come from the germline V gene. The CDR3 here is CASSYQGEYGYTF. The CDR3, as DNA: TGTGCCAGCAGTTACCAGGGGGAATATGGCTACACCTTC.

The chain joins TRBV9 to TRBJ2-2; tentative D call: TRBD1 (6 bases). CDR3 length: 17 amino acids. Trimming took off 0 bases at V and 3 bases at J, with 15 bases between the two ends. Germline-derived CDR1 and CDR2 are SGDLS and YYNGEE. The CDR3 spells CASSVVPTGPDTGELFF. The CDR3 coding sequence is TGTGCCAGCAGCGTAGTCCCGACAGGTCCGGACACCGGGGAGCTGTTTTTT.

The chain links TRBV12-5 to TRBJ2-1; D is unresolved. Trimming pared 5 bases from V and 3 bases from J, leaving 11 bases between. This CDR3 comprises 14 residues. The germline V gene encodes CDR1 LGHNT and CDR2 FRNRAP. The CDR3 protein is CASGPSVGYNEQFF. As DNA, the CDR3 is TGTGCTAGTGGTCCTAGTGTTGGCTACAATGAGCAGTTCTTC.

In its sample, this clone was seen a few times. This rearrangement joins TRBV30 to TRBJ2-7, with 7 bases that match TRBD2. Germline CDR1 and CDR2: GTSNPN and SVGIG (reference sequence). The V gene end was trimmed by 3 bases and the J gene end by 3 bases; junction bases not matched to a gene: 2. The CDR3 is made up of 12 amino acids. For the CDR3, the DNA is TGTGCCTGGAGGCGGGAGAGCTACGAGCAGTACTTC. As protein: CAWRRESYEQYF.

The chain recombines TRBV10-3 with TRBJ2-7; TRBD2 matches at 9 bases. The CDR3 contains 15 residues. The trim removed 3 bases at V and 7 bases at J, leaving 10 bases unmatched. In germline, CDR1 is ENHRY, CDR2 SYGVKD. The CDR3 region has the DNA TGTGCCATCAGTGATTGGGTCGGTAGCGGGAGAGAGCAGTACTTC. Translation: CAISDWVGSGREQYF.

The chain carries TRBV4-1 and TRBJ1-2, with 8 nucleotides matching TRBD1. The CDR3 has 13 amino acids. From germline, CDR1 is MGHRA and CDR2 YSYEKL. Unmatched junction bases numbered 5, after V lost 4 bases and J lost 7 bases. As DNA, the CDR3 is TGCGCCAGCAGCCCGGGACAGGCTCCTGGCTACACCTTC. Encoded protein: CASSPGQAPGYTF.

The chain is built from TRBV7-6 and TRBJ1-1; no firm D call. Germline-derived CDR1 and CDR2 are SGHVS and FNYEAQ. Trimming pared 4 bases from V and 1 base from J, leaving 7 bases between. This CDR3 comprises 13 residues. The CDR3 sequence is CASSSDTNTEAFF. The CDR3 DNA follows: TGTGCCAGCAGCTCCGACACGAACACTGAAGCTTTCTTT.

The chain combines TRBV5-1 with TRBJ1-4; possible D gene TRBD1, 6 bases. This CDR3 is 15 amino acids long. With 0 bases removed from V and 2 bases from J, the gap between germline ends came to 8 bases. Germline V gene data show CDR1 as SGHRS and CDR2 as YFSETQ. Here the CDR3 DNA reads TGCGCCAGCAGCTTGGCCAGGGGTACTAATGAAAAACTGTTTTTT. Protein: CASSLARGTNEKLFF. Based on the CDR3 plus reference TRBV5-1 and TRBJ1-4, the full variable domain is KAGVTQTPRYLIKTRGQQVTLSCSPISGHRSVSWYQQTPGQGLQFLFEYFSETQRNKGNFPGRFSGRQFSNSRSEMNVSTLELGDSALYLCASSLARGTNEKLFFGSGTQLSVL.

In DNA, the CDR3 is TGTGCCAGCAGTTACGCCTCGGGGGGTCCCTACGAGCAGTACTTC. It specifies CASSYASGGPYEQYF. J is TRBJ2-7 and V is TRBV6-5; 7 bases align to TRBD2. From germline, CDR1 is MNHEY and CDR2 SVGAGI. Trimming removed 2 bases from V and 2 bases from J; junction bases left unmatched: 6. The CDR3 loop spans 15 amino acids.

The chain has TRBV9 and TRBJ1-2; D may be TRBD1 (6 bases). V was trimmed by 5 bases and J by 3 bases, leaving 11 bases between them. The CDR3 is 13 residues long. Germline CDR1 reads SGDLS; CDR2 reads YYNGEE. CDR3 sequence: CASRGDTDYGYTF. Written as DNA, the CDR3 is TGTGCCAGCAGGGGGGACACGGACTATGGCTACACCTTC. Drawing the rest from reference TRBV9 and TRBJ1-2, the complete variable domain is DSGVTQTPKHLITATGQRVTLRCSPRSGDLSVYWYQQSLDQGLQFLIQYYNGEERAKGNILERFSAQQFPDLHSELNLSSLELGDSALYFCASRGDTDYGYTFGSGTRLTVV.

The chain carries TRBV19 and TRBJ2-1, with 14 bases matching TRBD2. With 4 bases clipped from V and 6 bases from J, the junction kept 8 bases outside the gene matches. The CDR3 extends over 17 amino acids. The germline V gene encodes CDR1 LNHDA and CDR2 SQIVND (reference sequence). CDR3 residues: CASSTGLAGGRGNEQFF. DNA of the CDR3: TGTGCCAGTAGTACCGGACTAGCGGGGGGAAGGGGCAATGAGCAGTTCTTC. The variable domain in full, with the rest retrieved from reference TRBV19 and TRBJ2-1, is DGGITQSPKYLFRKEGQNVTLSCEQNLNHDAMYWYRQDPGQGLRLIYYSQIVNDFQKGDIAEGYSVSREKKESFPLTVTSAQKNPTAFYLCASSTGLAGGRGNEQFFGPGTRLTVL.

V gene TRBV5-4 combines with J gene TRBJ1-2, with TRBD1 matching over 8 bases. V shed 4 bases and J 0 bases; nucleotides not matched to a gene: 5. This CDR3 region has 15 residues. Germline V CDR1 and CDR2: SGHNT, YYREEE (reference sequence). CDR3 sequence (DNA): TGTGCCAGCAGCAACGGACAGGGTGCTAACTATGGCTACACCTTC. Translating it yields CASSNGQGANYGYTF.

V is TRBV3-1 (or the pseudogene TRBV3-2) and J is TRBJ1-3; D ambiguous. The CDR3 has 14 residues. The V gene's germline CDR1 is LGHDT and CDR2 YNNKEL (reference sequence). V dropped 3 bases and J dropped 7 bases, with 13 bases sitting between them. The CDR3 protein is CASSQVYPGNTIYF. The CDR3 coding sequence is TGTGCCAGCAGCCAGGTCTATCCCGGGAACACCATATATTTT.

In nucleotides, the CDR3 is TGTGCCAGCAGCCCCTCCACAGGGGGCGGCAATCAGCCCCAGCATTTT. This gives the protein CASSPSTGGGNQPQHF. The genes are TRBV7-9 and TRBJ1-5, with 9 bases lining up with TRBD1. Trimming at V came to 5 bases and at J to 2 bases, leaving 7 bases not matched to a gene. Germline loops: CDR1 SEHNR, CDR2 FQNEAQ (reference sequence). There are 16 residues in the CDR3.

This rearrangement joins TRBV7-3 to TRBJ2-3, with D tentatively TRBD1 (6 bases). Looked up from germline, CDR1 is SGHTA and CDR2 is FQGTGA. The CDR3 contains 12 residues. Trimming stripped 8 bases from V and 4 bases from J, with 10 bases between. CDR3 loop: CASGNRADTQYF. DNA of the CDR3: TGTGCCAGCGGGAACAGGGCAGATACGCAGTATTTT. Using reference TRBV7-3 and TRBJ2-3 for the parts outside the CDR3, the full variable domain is GAGVSQTPSNKVTEKGKYVELRCDPISGHTALYWYRQSLGQGPEFLIYFQGTGAADDSGLPNDRFFAVRPEGSVSTLKIQRTERGDSAVYLCASGNRADTQYFGPGTRLTVL.

The chain links TRBV5-1 to TRBJ1-6, with 10 bases fitting TRBD1. Germline CDR1 is SGHRS and CDR2 is YFSETQ. V lost 0 bases to trimming and J lost 12 bases; unmatched junction nucleotides: 15. The CDR3 spans 18 residues. The CDR3 sequence: CASSLAKDRGFSGGPLHF. CDR3 in DNA: TGCGCCAGCAGCTTGGCCAAGGACAGGGGGTTCTCCGGGGGACCCCTCCACTTT.

The chain carries TRBV6-5 and TRBJ1-5; 7 bases are a match to TRBD1. The CDR3 has 14 amino acids. V lost 8 bases to trimming and J lost 4 bases; unmatched junction nucleotides: 8. Germline V gene data show CDR1 as MNHEY and CDR2 as SVGAGI. The CDR3 nucleotides read TGTGCCAGCGGCTACAGGGGTCGGAATCAGCCCCAGCATTTT. The encoded protein is CASGYRGRNQPQHF.

This clone was seen a handful of times. The gene calls are TRBV4-3 and TRBJ1-3; D uncertain. The V gene's germline CDR1 is LGHNA and CDR2 YSLEER. This CDR3 spans 18 amino acids. The V and J ends lost 1 base and 0 bases respectively, with 16 bases between them. CDR3 DNA sequence: TGCGCCAGCAGCCAAGCCAGGATAGGACTGAGCTCTGGAAACACCATATATTTT. Translating gives CASSQARIGLSSGNTIYF.

This chain connects TRBV6-2 or TRBV6-3 to TRBJ2-5; 9 bases map to TRBD1. After removal of 5 bases from V and 2 bases from J, the junction contained 9 bases not matched to a gene. Germline V gene lookup returns CDR1 MNHEY and CDR2 SVGEGT. The CDR3 has 16 amino acids. The CDR3 loop reads CASSHPWDREQETQYF. The CDR3 DNA reads as TGTGCCAGCAGTCATCCATGGGACAGGGAACAAGAGACCCAGTACTTC.

This chain uses TRBV25-1 with TRBJ2-2; a possible D gene is TRBD1 (6 bases). This CDR3 spans 16 amino acids. Trimming removed 2 bases at V and 5 bases at J, with 15 bases between. The germline V gene has CDR1 MGHDK and CDR2 SYGVNS. In DNA, the CDR3 is TGTGCCAGCAGTGAAATTTGGTCAGGGGTAACCGGGGAGCTGTTTTTT. Translation gives CASSEIWSGVTGELFF.

The chain recombines TRBV4-3 with TRBJ2-3, with a tentative D call TRBD1 (6 bases). Trimming took off 1 base at V and 4 bases at J, with 15 bases between the two ends. The germline CDR1 and CDR2 sequences are LGHNA and YSLEER. This CDR3 is 16 amino acids long. CDR3 protein: CASSQVYRVAADTQYF. The CDR3 coding sequence is TGCGCCAGCAGCCAAGTTTACAGGGTGGCGGCAGATACGCAGTATTTT.

The chain recombines TRBV2 with TRBJ2-3, with 11 bases aligning to TRBD2. CDR3 length equals 17 residues. After removal of 3 bases from V and 4 bases from J, the junction contained 9 bases not matched to a gene. The V gene's germline CDR1 is SNHLY and CDR2 FYNNEI. Written as DNA, the CDR3 is TGTGCCAGCAGTGATGGGGCTAGCGGGGGGCAGGCAGATACGCAGTATTTT. Translated: CASSDGASGGQADTQYF.

The chain has TRBV19 and TRBJ1-2, with 7 bases lining up with TRBD1. V shed 1 base and J 4 bases; nucleotides not matched to a gene: 3. The CDR3 loop spans 14 amino acids. Germline assignment: CDR1 LNHDA and CDR2 SQIVND (reference sequence). In DNA form, the CDR3 reads TGTGCCAGTAGTATAGTCAGGGACAGCTATGGCTACACCTTC. The encoded protein is CASSIVRDSYGYTF.

This rearrangement joins TRBV11-2 to TRBJ2-1, with 9 bases lining up with TRBD2. The CDR3 is 16 amino acids. Germline CDR1 SGHAT, CDR2 FQNNGV. The trim removed 5 bases at V and 0 bases at J, leaving 5 bases unmatched. CDR3 nucleotide sequence: TGTGCCAGCAGCATTCGACTAGCGGTCTCCTACAATGAGCAGTTCTTC. It specifies CASSIRLAVSYNEQFF.